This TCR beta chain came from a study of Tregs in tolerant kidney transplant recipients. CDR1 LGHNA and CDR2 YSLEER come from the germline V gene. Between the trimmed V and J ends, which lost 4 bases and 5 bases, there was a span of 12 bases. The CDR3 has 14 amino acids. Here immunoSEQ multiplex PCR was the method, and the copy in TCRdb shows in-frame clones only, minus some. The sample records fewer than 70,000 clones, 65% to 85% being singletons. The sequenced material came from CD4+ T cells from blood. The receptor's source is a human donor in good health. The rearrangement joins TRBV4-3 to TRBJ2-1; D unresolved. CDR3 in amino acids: CASSRLLGDNEQFF. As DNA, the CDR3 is TGCGCCAGCAGCCGCCTGCTAGGTGACAATGAGCAGTTCTTC.